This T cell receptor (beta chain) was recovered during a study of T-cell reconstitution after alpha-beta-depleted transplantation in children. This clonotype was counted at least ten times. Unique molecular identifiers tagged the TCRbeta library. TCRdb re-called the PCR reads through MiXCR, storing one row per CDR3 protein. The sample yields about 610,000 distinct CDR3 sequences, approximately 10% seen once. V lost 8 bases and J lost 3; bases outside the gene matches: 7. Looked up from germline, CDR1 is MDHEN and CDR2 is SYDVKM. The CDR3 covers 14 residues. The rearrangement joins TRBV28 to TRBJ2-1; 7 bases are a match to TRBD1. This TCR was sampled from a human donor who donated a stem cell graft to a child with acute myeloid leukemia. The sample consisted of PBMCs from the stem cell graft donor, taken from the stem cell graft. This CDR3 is CASGDRALYNEQFF. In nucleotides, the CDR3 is TGTGCCAGCGGTGACAGGGCCCTCTACAATGAGCAGTTCTTC. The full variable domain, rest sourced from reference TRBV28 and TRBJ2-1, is DVKVTQSSRYLVKRTGEKVFLECVQDMDHENMFWYRQDPGLGLRLIYFSYDVKMKEKGDIPEGYSVSREKKERFSLILESASTNQTSMYLCASGDRALYNEQFFGPGTRLTVL.